This T cell receptor (beta chain) derives from a study of CD8+CD57+ T cells in acquired aplastic anemia. Findings and caveats of the study: Significant differences in CD8+ Simpson's diversity were not observed between patients and controls.

Germline V gives CDR1 SGHTA, CDR2 FQGTGA. Between the trimmed V and J ends, which lost 5 bases and 2 bases, there was a span of 14 bases. The CDR3 is made up of 15 amino acids. TCR beta VDJ combinations and CDR3 sequences were profiled from genomic DNA. TCRdb reprocessed the reads with MiXCR, giving one entry per CDR3 protein. Of around 430,000 distinct CDR3 sequences listed, around a third are singletons. Previously, flow cytometry had revealed CD8+CD57+ cell expansion in the patients chosen for sequencing. This clonotype was found many times. Its antigen is unidentified. The chain couples TRBV7-3 to TRBJ2-3; D is undetermined. Sequencing was performed on sorted CD4+, CD8+, or CD8+CD57+ T cells (not recorded which) from PBMCs. The receptor was isolated from a human donor with aplastic anemia. The CDR3: CASSHDSGNTDTQYF. CDR3 in DNA: TGTGCCAGCAGCCATGACTCGGGCAACACAGATACGCAGTATTTT.